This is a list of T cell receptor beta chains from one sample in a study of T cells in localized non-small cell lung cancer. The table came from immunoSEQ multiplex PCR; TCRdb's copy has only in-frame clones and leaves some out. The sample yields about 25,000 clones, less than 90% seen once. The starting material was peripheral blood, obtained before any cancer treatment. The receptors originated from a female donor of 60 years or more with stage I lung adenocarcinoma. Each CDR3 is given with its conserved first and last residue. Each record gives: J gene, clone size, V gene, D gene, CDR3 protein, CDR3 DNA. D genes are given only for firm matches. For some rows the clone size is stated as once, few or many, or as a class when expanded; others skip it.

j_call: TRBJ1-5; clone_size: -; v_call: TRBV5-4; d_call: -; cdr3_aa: CASSSGGNSQPQHF; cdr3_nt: TGTGCCAGCAGCTCCGGGGGGAATAGTCAGCCCCAGCATTTT
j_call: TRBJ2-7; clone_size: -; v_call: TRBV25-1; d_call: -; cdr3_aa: CASSGNRDAARRYF; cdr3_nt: TGTGCCAGCAGTGGCAACCGGGACGCCGCTCGTCGGTACTTC
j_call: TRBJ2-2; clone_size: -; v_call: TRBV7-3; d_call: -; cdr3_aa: CASSYGGNTGELFF; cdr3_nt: TGTGCCAGCAGCTACGGCGGAAACACCGGGGAGCTGTTTTTT
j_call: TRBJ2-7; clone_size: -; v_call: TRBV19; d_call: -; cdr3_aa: CASSWTLKSSYEQYF; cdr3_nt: TGTGCCAGTAGCTGGACTTTAAAAAGCTCCTACGAGCAGTACTTC
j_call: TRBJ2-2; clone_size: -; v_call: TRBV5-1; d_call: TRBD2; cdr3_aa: CASSSGLAAAGELFF; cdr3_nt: TGCGCCAGCAGCTCCGGACTAGCCGCGGCCGGGGAGCTGTTTTTT
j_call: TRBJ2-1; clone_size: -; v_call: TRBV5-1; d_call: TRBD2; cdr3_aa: CASSLLPMTSGGNEQFF; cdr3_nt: TGCGCCAGCAGCTTGTTACCGATGACTAGCGGGGGGAATGAGCAGTTCTTC
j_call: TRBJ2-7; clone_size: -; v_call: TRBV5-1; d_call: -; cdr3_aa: CASSLERSDEQYF; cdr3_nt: TGCGCCAGCAGCTTAGAGAGGTCCGACGAGCAGTACTTC
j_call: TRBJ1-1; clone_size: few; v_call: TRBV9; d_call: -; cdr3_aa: CASSVDRAGAEAFF; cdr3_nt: TGTGCCAGCAGCGTAGACAGGGCGGGGGCTGAAGCTTTCTTT
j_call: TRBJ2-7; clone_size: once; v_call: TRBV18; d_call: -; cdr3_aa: CASSSIFGYEQYF; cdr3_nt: TGTGCCAGCTCAAGTATATTCGGCTACGAGCAGTACTTC
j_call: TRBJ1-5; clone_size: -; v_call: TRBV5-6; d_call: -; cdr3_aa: CASSLWGGLNQPQHF; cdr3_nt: TGTGCCAGCAGCTTGTGGGGGGGCCTCAATCAGCCCCAGCATTTT
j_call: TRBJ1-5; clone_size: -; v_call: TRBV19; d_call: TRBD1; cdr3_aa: CASSPWTGGINQPQHF; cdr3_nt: TGTGCCAGTAGCCCATGGACAGGGGGCATCAATCAGCCCCAGCATTTT
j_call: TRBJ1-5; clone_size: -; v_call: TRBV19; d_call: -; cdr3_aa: CASSNTLGQPQHF; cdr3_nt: TGTGCCAGTAGTAATACATTGGGTCAGCCCCAGCATTTT
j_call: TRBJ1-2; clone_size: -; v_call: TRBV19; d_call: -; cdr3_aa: CASSIDLLGGAGSYGYTF; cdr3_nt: TGTGCCAGTAGTATAGATCTCTTGGGGGGGGCAGGGAGCTATGGCTACACCTTC
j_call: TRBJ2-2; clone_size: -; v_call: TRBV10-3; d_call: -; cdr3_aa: CAIKPRVDTGELFF; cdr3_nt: TGTGCCATCAAACCCAGGGTTGACACCGGGGAGCTGTTTTTT
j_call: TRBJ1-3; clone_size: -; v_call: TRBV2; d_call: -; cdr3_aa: CASSGASSGNTIYF; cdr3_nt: TGTGCCAGCAGTGGAGCTTCTTCTGGAAACACCATATATTTT
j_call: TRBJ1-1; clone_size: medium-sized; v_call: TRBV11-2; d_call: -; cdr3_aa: CASSLAGYNAEAFF; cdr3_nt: TGTGCCAGCAGCTTAGCCGGGTATAACGCTGAAGCTTTCTTT
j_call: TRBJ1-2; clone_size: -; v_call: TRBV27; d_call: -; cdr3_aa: CASSTGSGSGYTF; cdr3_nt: TGTGCCAGCAGTACCGGCTCGGGGAGTGGCTACACCTTC
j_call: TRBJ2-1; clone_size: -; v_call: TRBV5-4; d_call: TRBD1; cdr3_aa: CASSPYRGLSSYNEQFF; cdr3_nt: TGTGCCAGCAGCCCTTACAGGGGTCTCAGCTCCTACAATGAGCAGTTCTTC
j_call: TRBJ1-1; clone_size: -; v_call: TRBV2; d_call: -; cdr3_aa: CASSDAGGETEAFF; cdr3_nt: TGTGCCAGCAGTGATGCGGGAGGGGAGACTGAAGCTTTCTTT
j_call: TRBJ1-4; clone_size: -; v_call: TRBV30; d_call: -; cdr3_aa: CAWSRGSRSEKLFF; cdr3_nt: TGTGCCTGGAGTCGAGGAAGCCGGAGTGAAAAACTGTTTTTT
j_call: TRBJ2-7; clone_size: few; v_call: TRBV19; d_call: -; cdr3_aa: CASSIQPGYDYEQYF; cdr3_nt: TGTGCCAGTAGTATTCAACCAGGATATGACTACGAGCAGTACTTC
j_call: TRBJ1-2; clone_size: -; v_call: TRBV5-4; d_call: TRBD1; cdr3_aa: CASHGTGNYGYTF; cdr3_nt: TGTGCCAGCCACGGGACAGGGAACTATGGCTACACCTTC
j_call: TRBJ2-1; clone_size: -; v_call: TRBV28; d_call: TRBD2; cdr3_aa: CASSYTGLAGVYNEQFF; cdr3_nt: TGTGCCAGCAGTTACACGGGACTAGCGGGAGTATACAATGAGCAGTTCTTC
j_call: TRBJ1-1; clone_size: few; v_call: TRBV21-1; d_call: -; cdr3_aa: CASSKEGGSSTEAFF; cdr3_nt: TGTGCCAGCAGCAAAGAGGGGGGAAGCAGCACTGAAGCTTTCTTT
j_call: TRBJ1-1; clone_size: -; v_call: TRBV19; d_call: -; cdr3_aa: CASSIEWNTEAFF; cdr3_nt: TGTGCCAGTAGTATCGAGTGGAACACTGAAGCTTTCTTT
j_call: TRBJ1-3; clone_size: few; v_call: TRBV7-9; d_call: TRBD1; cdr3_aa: CASSFEGARGNTIYF; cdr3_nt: TGTGCCAGCAGCTTCGAGGGGGCGCGTGGAAACACCATATATTTT
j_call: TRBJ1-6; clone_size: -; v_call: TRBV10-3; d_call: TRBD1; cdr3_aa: CAISGDRGLSPLHF; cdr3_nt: TGTGCCATCAGCGGGGACAGGGGGCTTTCACCCCTCCACTTT
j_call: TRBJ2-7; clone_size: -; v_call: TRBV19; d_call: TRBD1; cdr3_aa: CASSMTGGSYEQYF; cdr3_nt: TGTGCCAGTAGTATGACAGGGGGTTCCTACGAGCAGTACTTC
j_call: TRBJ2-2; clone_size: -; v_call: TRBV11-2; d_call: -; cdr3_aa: CASSPDQAGELFF; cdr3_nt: TGTGCCAGCAGCCCTGACCAGGCGGGGGAGCTGTTTTTT
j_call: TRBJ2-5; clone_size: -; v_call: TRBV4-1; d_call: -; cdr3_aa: CASSKEPPGVRTETQYF; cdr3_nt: TGCGCCAGCAGCAAAGAGCCCCCTGGAGTCAGGACCGAGACCCAGTACTTC
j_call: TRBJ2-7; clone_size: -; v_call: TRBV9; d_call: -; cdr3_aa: CASSVAGHEQYF; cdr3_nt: TGTGCCAGCAGCGTAGCAGGGCACGAGCAGTACTTC
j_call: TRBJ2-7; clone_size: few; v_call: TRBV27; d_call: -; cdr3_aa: CASSLSGPAYEQYF; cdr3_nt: TGTGCCAGCAGTTTATCCGGCCCCGCTTACGAGCAGTACTTC
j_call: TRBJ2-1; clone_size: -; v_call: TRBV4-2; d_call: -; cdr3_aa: CASSQDEVRGSYNEQFF; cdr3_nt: TGTGCCAGCAGCCAAGATGAGGTAAGGGGATCCTACAATGAGCAGTTCTTC